This TCR beta chain is from a study of T cells in Graves' hyperthyroidism and ophthalmopathy (dated by TCRdb to about 2019). The study in broad terms: Peripheral blood was collected at initial diagnosis, before any treatment. TCR V-J signatures able to tell the groups apart were searched for in a discovery cohort of 100 patients, of whom fewer than 45 had Graves' ophthalmopathy and around 56 had stable Graves' hyperthyroidism. An independent validation cohort of around 19 hyperthyroidism patients and some 15 patients who later progressed to ophthalmopathy tested prospective prediction of ophthalmopathy. The 85 to 100 discovery patients were randomly split 7:3 into training and test sets. Thyroid tissue and blood T-cell repertoires from about six Graves' hyperthyroidism patients were also compared in the study. Once sampling was done, hyperthyroidism patients were given methimazole at a starting dose of 30 mg daily, whereas ophthalmopathy patients were given high-dose intravenous methylprednisolone. According to the paper, TCR Vbeta CDR3 sequencing was carried out on approximately 140 peripheral blood samples, which came from under 50 ophthalmopathy, some 73 hyperthyroidism and roughly 17 progressor patients. Overall study outcomes, separate from this receptor: In cross-validation, a model built on a 13 V-J signature told ophthalmopathy apart from stable hyperthyroidism with under 90% sensitivity and about 81% specificity, and in testing the same model reached 80%/75%. In validation, progression to ophthalmopathy was predicted by the model with approximately 67% sensitivity and approximately 78% specificity, a median of approximately 7.1 months before onset. Most expanded thyroid clonotypes (frequency above 0.001) were also detected in blood, a finding suggesting that blood repertoires may reflect thyroid immune responses. Sample size was not statistically predetermined, and investigators were not blinded to group allocation.

Amplification of TCR beta CDR3 regions was carried out from RNA transcripts. For the first round of RT-PCR on the TCR CDR3, the HTBI primer set was used together with the Qiagen OneStep RT-PCR kit. Libraries were constructed in a second round of multiplex PCR, after which size selection and purification were performed. The libraries were sequenced on an Illumina HiSeq2000 using paired-end 100 bp reads. As for how the authors treated the data: SOAPnuke was used to process the raw data, throwing out any read that contained adapters or uncalled bases, had a mean Phred below 15, or lacked an exact constant-primer or identifier match. High-quality paired reads were merged using COPE v1.2.5, and each unique nucleotide sequence was defined as a clonotype. MiTCR v1.1 was used to align the clonotypes against IMGT TRBV, TRBD and TRBJ reference segments. The analysis was restricted to V-J combinations with a frequency above 0.0001, which together covered approximately 99% of the repertoires. The TCS score was defined as F50 (clonal expansion) divided by E x V (chaos), with BLOSUM62-based TCRdist calculated between CDR3 peptides within each V-J. Welch's t-statistics and random forest reduced 514 V-J features to about 13, which were used in a naive Bayes classifier (R e1071). The raw public reads went through TCRdb reprocessing: fastp at Q25, MiXCR clone calling, in-frame beta chains kept. Here each entry gathers all rows of one CDR3 protein and keeps the most common genes and DNA. TCRdb's processing, not the authors' own work, is the source of the V and J calls. A total of 300,000 to 450,000 distinct CDR3 sequences appear in this sample, about 14% of them only once. The top ten hold 15% to 20% of the sample.

Ophthalmopathy patients had moderately to severely active disease, with a Clinical Activity Score of 3 or more, a NOSPECS grade of 4 or more, and a disease duration of less than 3 months. Patients with uncontrolled infections, other autoimmune diseases, pregnancy or lactation were excluded. Diagnoses relied on clinical symptoms, serum thyroxine and TRAb, thyroid ultrasound and orbital computed tomography. PBMCs were separated from 10 ml of fresh peripheral blood using Ficoll-Paque density gradient centrifugation. Trizol reagent was used to extract total RNA, and RNA quality was then checked on an Agilent 2100 Bioanalyzer. The cysteine opens and the phenylalanine closes a CDR3 of 13 amino acids. Only the CDR3 part of the read is kept: 39 bases, read in frame from the first base. Cut back by 3 bases and 6 bases, the V and J ends lie 11 bases apart. CDR1 and CDR2 are read off the germline V gene as MNHNS and SASEGT.

Ten or more counts support this clonotype. There is no known antigen for this receptor. The input lacks base qualities; no much larger clone sits a single base away. The V and J genes are TRBV6-1 and TRBJ1-2; a tentative D call is TRBD1 (6 bases match). The TCR originated in a woman between 25 and 40 years old with Graves' ophthalmopathy. Sequenced material: blood. CDR3 region: CASSDRGGDGYTF. The DNA reads TGTGCCAGCAGTGACAGGGGTGGAGATGGCTACACCTTC.